This T cell receptor (beta chain) was documented in a study of T cells in Graves' hyperthyroidism and ophthalmopathy. Exclusion followed for patients with uncontrolled infection, other autoimmune disease, pregnancy or lactation. Diagnoses rested on clinical symptoms, serum thyroxine and TRAb, thyroid ultrasound and orbital computed tomography. The CDR3 length is 13 residues. Trimming stripped 5 bases from V and 4 bases from J, with 8 bases between. TCR beta CDR3 sequences were amplified from RNA transcripts. Using the HTBI primer set, a first-round RT-PCR was run on the TCR CDR3. A single record per CDR3 protein comes from TCRdb applying MiXCR to the multiplex PCR reads. The sample gives 550,000 to 700,000 distinct CDR3 sequences, under 60% of which show up once; over 15% is in the top ten. This clonotype occurred many times. The target antigen is unknown. The study, taken as a whole, reports: Appearing also in blood were most of the thyroid clonotypes expanded above 0.001. Ophthalmopathy was told apart from stable hyperthyroidism by a 13 V-J model.

The chain is built from TRBV12-3 or TRBV12-4 and TRBJ2-2; TRBD2 is a possible D gene (5 bases). This sequence originates from an adult woman with Graves' disease, either hyperthyroidism or ophthalmopathy (not recorded which). Sequenced: peripheral blood or thyroid tissue (not recorded which). CDR3 in amino acids: CASSLTSTGELFF. For the CDR3, the DNA is TGTGCCAGCAGTCTTACTAGCACCGGGGAGCTGTTTTTT.